This T cell receptor (beta chain) was sequenced in a study of blood T cell repertoires in COVID-19. The overall study: Samples came from the United States, Italy and Spain, spanning acute and convalescent COVID-19. T cells, B-cell-depleted T cells, or PBMCs provided the cDNA or gDNA that served as material.

The authors' processing: Amplification from reference gene primers served as the basis for estimated nucleated cell counts. Only in-frame clones appear in the TCRdb table, and some are missing; sequencing was by immunoSEQ multiplex PCR. That table supplies the V and J calls and clone size; D and trimming were determined from the DNA. The sample has about 210,000 clones, about 91% seen once. V lost 0 bases and J 3 bases, leaving 12 bases between the germline ends. The CDR3 is 15 amino acids. CDR1 and CDR2 (germline): GTSNPN, SVGIG (reference sequence). Sequenced sample: peripheral blood. This sequence joins TRBV30 and TRBJ2-1, with D tentatively TRBD1 (6 bases). The clonotype originates from a middle-aged woman with acute or convalescent COVID-19. This chain's CDR3 is CAWSVTGINYNEQFF. Written as DNA, the CDR3 is TGTGCCTGGAGTGTAACAGGGATAAACTACAATGAGCAGTTCTTC. The variable domain in full, with the rest retrieved from reference TRBV30 and TRBJ2-1, is SQTIHQWPATLVQPVGSPLSLECTVEGTSNPNLYWYRQAAGRGLQLLFYSVGIGQISSEVPQNLSASRPQDRQFILSSKKLLLSDSGFYLCAWSVTGINYNEQFFGPGTRLTVL.